Sample share makes the clone carrying this TCR beta chain medium-sized (0.01 to 0.1%). What it binds is not known. There are 15 residues in the CDR3. Germline V gene data show CDR1 as SGHVS and CDR2 as FNYEAQ. V lost 5 bases to trimming and J lost 9 bases; unmatched junction nucleotides: 13. As to time point: sample taken at primary tumor resection. Extraction of whole RNA from tumor, nontumor lung or frozen PBMC preceded unsorted sequencing. Untreated early-stage non-small cell lung cancer patients, 65 to 90 in total, were the donors. TCRdb processed the 5' RACE reads anew with MiXCR; each CDR3 protein has one entry. The table shows about 2,200 distinct CDR3 sequences, with around 16% occurring only once. This sample was taken from a study of spatial heterogeneity in lung cancer. The overall study: Among detected sequences, beta-chain ones consistently exceeded alpha-chain ones in number. The average count in raw reads for each unique TCR and UMI combination exceeded nine appearances. The study, taken as a whole, reports: At tumor resection, ubiquitous expanded TCRs were detected in blood more often than later.

The source material was PBMCs, sampled at surgery. The receptor was derived from a male donor with early-stage non-small cell lung cancer. The chain combines TRBV7-6 with TRBJ2-7, with 10 positions matching TRBD1. The CDR3 here is CASSAGTGVSIGQYF. The CDR3, as DNA: TGTGCCAGCAGCGCCGGGACAGGGGTCTCCATCGGGCAGTACTTC.